A selection of T cell receptor beta chains follows, all from one sample in a study of blood T cells in healthy people across ages. A single record per CDR3 protein comes from TCRdb applying MiXCR to the 5' RACE reads. This sample has approximately 790,000 distinct CDR3 sequences, with under 80% found just once. The source material was blood. These receptors originate from a man aged 25-45 years in good health. The conserved cysteine and the conserved F or W are not part of the CDR3 here. Fields, in order: V gene, J gene, clone size, CDR3 protein. Where a row states a size, it is once, few, many or the class of an expanded clone; other rows omit it.

v_gene: TRBV12-3/TRBV12-4
j_gene: NA
abundance: NA
CDR3aa: ASSLEAPYEQY

v_gene: TRBV7-9
j_gene: TRBJ2-4
abundance: many
CDR3aa: ASSLPAGADIQY

v_gene: TRBV6-5
j_gene: TRBJ2-7
abundance: many
CDR3aa: ASSSWGSYEQY

v_gene: TRBV10-3
j_gene: TRBJ2-5
abundance: few
CDR3aa: AIAPGQGRLETQY

v_gene: TRBV20-1
j_gene: TRBJ2-5
abundance: NA
CDR3aa: SARGHLRQETQY

v_gene: TRBV6-5
j_gene: TRBJ2-5
abundance: NA
CDR3aa: ASSYDRDRGGETQY

v_gene: TRBV13
j_gene: TRBJ1-1
abundance: NA
CDR3aa: ASSLGNNRGHTEAF

v_gene: TRBV5-1
j_gene: TRBJ1-1
abundance: NA
CDR3aa: ASSSEGWDTEAF

v_gene: TRBV7-2
j_gene: TRBJ2-7
abundance: NA
CDR3aa: ASSPWTVDSYEQY

v_gene: TRBV7-2
j_gene: TRBJ2-3
abundance: NA
CDR3aa: ASSFTIGTQDTQY

v_gene: TRBV7-9
j_gene: TRBJ2-3
abundance: NA
CDR3aa: ASSPLDRGSTDTQY

v_gene: TRBV7-6
j_gene: TRBJ2-3
abundance: NA
CDR3aa: ASSLGRGPADTQY